This T cell receptor (beta chain) was obtained from a study of cytomegalovirus exposure and HLA in healthy donors. Study in general: Both the roughly 120 validation repertoires and the approximately 700 first-cohort repertoires used the same platform, as reported by a later analysis. Notes on the study in general: The study designated 150 or so TCR beta chains cytomegalovirus-associated. Researchers reported that three CMV-associated chains were confirmed in vitro as CMV antigen-specific. As was reported, the classifier diagnosed cytomegalovirus status with high specificity and sensitivity.

This clone was seen a single time. The antigen is unknown. Using immunoSEQ multiplex PCR, the repertoire was profiled, and TCRdb retains in-frame clones only, with some absent. This sample has 45,000 to 65,000 clones, with approximately 89% found just once. The CDR3 runs to 14 residues. Germline lookup yields CDR1 LNHDA and CDR2 SQIVND (reference sequence). Unmatched junction bases numbered 7, after V lost 4 bases and J lost 5 bases. The TCR originated in a woman aged 18-30 years in good health and CMV-seropositive. The chain has TRBV19 and TRBJ1-2; 7 nucleotides align to TRBD1. Sequencing used PBMCs. DNA for the CDR3: TGTGCCAGTAGTAGAAGTCCGGGACAGTATGGCTACACCTTC. Translated, it gives CASSRSPGQYGYTF. The entire variable domain, with the rest obtained from reference TRBV19 and TRBJ1-2, is as follows: DGGITQSPKYLFRKEGQNVTLSCEQNLNHDAMYWYRQDPGQGLRLIYYSQIVNDFQKGDIAEGYSVSREKKESFPLTVTSAQKNPTAFYLCASSRSPGQYGYTFGSGTRLTVV.